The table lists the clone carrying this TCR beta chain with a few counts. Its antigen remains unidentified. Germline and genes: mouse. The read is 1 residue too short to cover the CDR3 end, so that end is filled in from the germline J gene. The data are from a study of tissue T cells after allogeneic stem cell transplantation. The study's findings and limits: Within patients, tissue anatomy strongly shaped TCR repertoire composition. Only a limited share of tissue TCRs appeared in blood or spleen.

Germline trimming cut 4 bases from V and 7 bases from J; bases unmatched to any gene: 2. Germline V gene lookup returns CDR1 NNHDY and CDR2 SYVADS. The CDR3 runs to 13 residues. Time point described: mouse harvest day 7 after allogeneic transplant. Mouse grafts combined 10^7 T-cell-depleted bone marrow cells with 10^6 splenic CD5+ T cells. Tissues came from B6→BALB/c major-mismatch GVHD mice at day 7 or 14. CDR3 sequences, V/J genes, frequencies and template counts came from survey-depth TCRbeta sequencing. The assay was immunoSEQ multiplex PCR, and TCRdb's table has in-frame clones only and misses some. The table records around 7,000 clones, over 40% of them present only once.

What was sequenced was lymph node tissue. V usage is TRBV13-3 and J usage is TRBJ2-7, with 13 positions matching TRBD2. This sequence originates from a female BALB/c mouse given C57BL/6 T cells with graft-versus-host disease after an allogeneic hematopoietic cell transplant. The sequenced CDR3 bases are TGTGCCAGCAGTCGGGACTGGGGGGGAGAACAGTAC. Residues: CASSRDWGGEQY. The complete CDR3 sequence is CASSRDWGGEQYF.